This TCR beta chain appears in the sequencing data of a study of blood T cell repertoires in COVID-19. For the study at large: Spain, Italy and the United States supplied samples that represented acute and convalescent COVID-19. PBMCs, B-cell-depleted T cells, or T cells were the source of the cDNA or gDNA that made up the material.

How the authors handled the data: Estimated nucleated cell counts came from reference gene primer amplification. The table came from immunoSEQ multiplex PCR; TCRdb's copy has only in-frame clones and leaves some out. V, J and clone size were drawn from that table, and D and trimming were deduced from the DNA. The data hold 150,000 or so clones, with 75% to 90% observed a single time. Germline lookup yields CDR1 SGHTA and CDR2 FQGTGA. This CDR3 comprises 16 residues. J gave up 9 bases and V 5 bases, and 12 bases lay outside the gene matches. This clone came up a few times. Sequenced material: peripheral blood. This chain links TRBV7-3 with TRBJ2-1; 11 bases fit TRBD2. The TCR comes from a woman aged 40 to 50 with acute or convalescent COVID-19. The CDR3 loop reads CASSPVAGGPVGEQFF. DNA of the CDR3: TGTGCCAGCAGCCCGGTAGCGGGAGGGCCTGTTGGTGAGCAGTTCTTC.